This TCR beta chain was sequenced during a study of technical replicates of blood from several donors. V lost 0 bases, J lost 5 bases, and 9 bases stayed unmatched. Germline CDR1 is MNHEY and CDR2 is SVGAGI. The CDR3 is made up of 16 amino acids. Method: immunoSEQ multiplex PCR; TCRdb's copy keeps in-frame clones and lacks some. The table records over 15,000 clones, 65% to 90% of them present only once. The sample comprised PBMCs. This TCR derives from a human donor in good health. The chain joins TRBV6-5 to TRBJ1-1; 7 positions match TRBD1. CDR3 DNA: TGTGCCAGCAGTTACTCGATTACAGGGGTAGGAACTGAAGCTTTCTTT. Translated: CASSYSITGVGTEAFF.